This T cell receptor beta chain was sequenced for a study of blood T cell repertoires in COVID-19. In the study overall: Sites in the United States, Italy and Spain provided acute and convalescent COVID-19 samples. PBMCs, B-cell-depleted T cells, or T cells were the source of the cDNA or gDNA that made up the material.

In the study's own analysis: For nucleated cells, counts were estimated from reference gene primer amplification. TCRdb's table, derived via immunoSEQ multiplex PCR, lists solely in-frame clones and lacks some. The DNA was the basis for D and trimming; V, J and clone size are from that table. This sample has about 190,000 clones, with less than 85% found just once. V was clipped by 2 bases and J by 5 bases; unmatched bases: 8. This CDR3 is built from 16 residues. From germline, CDR1 is SNHLY and CDR2 FYNNEI. The chain recombines TRBV2 with TRBJ2-7, with 11 bases that match TRBD1. This TCR came from a woman in her fifties or sixties with acute or convalescent COVID-19. The sequenced sample was peripheral blood. The chain's CDR3 is CASSEYLAGQGDEQYF. The CDR3 DNA is TGTGCCAGCAGTGAATATCTTGCGGGACAGGGGGACGAGCAGTACTTC.